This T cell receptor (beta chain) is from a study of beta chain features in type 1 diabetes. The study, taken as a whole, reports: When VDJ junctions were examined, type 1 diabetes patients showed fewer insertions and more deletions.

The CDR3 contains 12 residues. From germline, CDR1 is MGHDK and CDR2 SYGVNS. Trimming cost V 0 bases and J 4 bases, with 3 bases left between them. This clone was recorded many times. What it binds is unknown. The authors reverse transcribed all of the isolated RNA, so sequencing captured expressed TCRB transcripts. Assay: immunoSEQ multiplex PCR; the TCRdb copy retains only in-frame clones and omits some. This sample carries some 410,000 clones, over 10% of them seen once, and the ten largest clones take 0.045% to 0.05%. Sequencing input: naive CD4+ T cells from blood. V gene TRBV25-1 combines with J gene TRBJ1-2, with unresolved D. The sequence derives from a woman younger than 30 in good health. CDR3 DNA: TGTGCCAGCAGTGAATATAGCTATGGCTACACCTTC. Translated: CASSEYSYGYTF.